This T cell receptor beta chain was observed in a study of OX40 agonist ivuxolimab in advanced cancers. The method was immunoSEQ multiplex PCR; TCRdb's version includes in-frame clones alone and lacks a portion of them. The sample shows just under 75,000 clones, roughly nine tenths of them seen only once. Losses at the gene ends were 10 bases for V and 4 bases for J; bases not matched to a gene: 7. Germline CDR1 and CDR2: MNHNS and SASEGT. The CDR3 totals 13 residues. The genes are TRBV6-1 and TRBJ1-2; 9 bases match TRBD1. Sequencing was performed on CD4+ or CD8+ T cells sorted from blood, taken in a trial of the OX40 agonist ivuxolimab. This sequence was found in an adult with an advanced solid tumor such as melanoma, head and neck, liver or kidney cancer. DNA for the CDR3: TGTGCCAACTTGGACAGGGGTACCTATGGCTACACCTTC. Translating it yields CANLDRGTYGYTF.